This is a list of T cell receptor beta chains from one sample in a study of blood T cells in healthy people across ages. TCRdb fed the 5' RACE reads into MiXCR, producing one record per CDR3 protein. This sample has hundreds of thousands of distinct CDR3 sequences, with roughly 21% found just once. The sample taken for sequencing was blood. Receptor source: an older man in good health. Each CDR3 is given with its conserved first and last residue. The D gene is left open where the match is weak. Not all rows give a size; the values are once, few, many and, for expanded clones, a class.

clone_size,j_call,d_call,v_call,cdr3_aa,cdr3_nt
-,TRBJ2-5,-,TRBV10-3,CASRQNQETQYF,TGTGCCAGCCGACAGAACCAAGAGACCCAGTACTTC
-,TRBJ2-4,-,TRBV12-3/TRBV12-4,CASSLGSGLAKNIQCF,TGTGCCAGCAGTTTAGGTAGCGGCCTGGCCAAAAACATTCAGTGCTTC
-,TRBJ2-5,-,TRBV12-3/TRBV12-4,CASRNRGGKETQYF,TGTGCCAGCAGAAACAGGGGAGGAAAAGAGACCCAGTACTTC
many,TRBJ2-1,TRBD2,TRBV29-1,CSVGGEGEQFF,TGCAGCGTTGGAGGGGAGGGTGAGCAGTTCTTC
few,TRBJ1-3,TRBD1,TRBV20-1,CSARDQGASSGNTIYF,TGCAGTGCTAGAGACCAGGGGGCGAGCTCTGGAAACACCATATATTTT
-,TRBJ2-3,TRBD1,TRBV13,CASSLGVDKDGQAYRSDDTQYF,TGTGCCAGCAGCTTAGGAGTTGATAAGGATGGACAGGCGTATAGGAGTGATGATACGCAGTATTTT
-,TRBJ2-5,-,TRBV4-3,CAGSQEYCRRWYQETQHF,TGCGCCGGCAGCCAAGAATACTGCAGACGATGGTACCAAGAGACCCAGCACTTC
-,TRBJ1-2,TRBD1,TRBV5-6,CASSATGTGGYGYTF,TGTGCCAGCAGCGCAACCGGGACAGGGGGCTATGGCTACACCTTC
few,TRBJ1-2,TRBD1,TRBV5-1,CASSFAGTDTYTF,TGCGCCAGCAGCTTCGCCGGGACAGACACCTACACCTTC
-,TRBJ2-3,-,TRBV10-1,CASSESGPSTDTQYF,TGCGCCAGCAGTGAAAGCGGGCCCAGCACAGATACGCAGTATTTT
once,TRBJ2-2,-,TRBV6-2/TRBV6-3,CASRPVPLGRTPTGELFF,TGTGCCAGCAGACCCGTTCCGTTGGGGAGGACCCCCACCGGGGAGCTGTTTTTT
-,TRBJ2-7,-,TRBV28,CASSTGTYAYEQYF,TGTGCCAGCAGTACAGGGACCTACGCCTACGAGCAGTACTTC
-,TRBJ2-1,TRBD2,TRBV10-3,CAISEREGLGKNEQFF,TGTGCCATCAGCGAGCGGGAGGGCCTAGGGAAGAATGAGCAGTTCTTC
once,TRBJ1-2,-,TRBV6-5,CASSADFRYGYTF,TGTGCCAGCAGTGCCGATTTCCGCTATGGCTACACCTTC
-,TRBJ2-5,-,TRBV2,CASKVWDSAEYF,TGTGCCAGCAAGGTATGGGACTCCGCGGAGTACTTC
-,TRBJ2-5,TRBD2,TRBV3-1,CASSQGSGANF,TGTGCCAGCAGCCAAGGGAGCGGGGCGAACTTC
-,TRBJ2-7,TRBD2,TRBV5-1,CASTIGTSGRSYEQYF,TGCGCCAGCACAATCGGGACTAGCGGACGATCCTACGAGCAGTACTTC
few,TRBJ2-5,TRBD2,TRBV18,CASSPGSSGIQETQYF,TGTGCCAGCTCACCAGGGTCTAGCGGGATACAAGAGACCCAGTACTTC
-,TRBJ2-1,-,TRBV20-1,CSATLGRNNEQFF,TGCAGTGCTACCTTGGGACGAAACAATGAGCAGTTCTTC
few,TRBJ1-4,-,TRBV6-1,CASRDAGRGTNEKLFF,TGTGCCAGCAGGGACGCGGGGCGCGGAACTAATGAAAAACTGTTTTTT
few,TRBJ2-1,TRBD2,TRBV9,CASSYGLAGENEQFF,TGTGCCAGCAGCTACGGACTAGCGGGAGAAAATGAGCAGTTCTTC
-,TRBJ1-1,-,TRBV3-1,CASSQEGFEEAFF,TGTGCCAGCAGCCAAGAGGGGTTTGAGGAAGCTTTCTTT
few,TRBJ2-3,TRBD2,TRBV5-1,CASSSAGTSRRDTQYF,TGCGCCAGCAGCTCCGCCGGGACTAGCAGGAGAGATACGCAGTATTTT
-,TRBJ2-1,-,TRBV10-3,CAISEETRLGNEQFF,TGTGCCATCAGTGAAGAGACCAGGCTAGGCAATGAGCAGTTCTTC
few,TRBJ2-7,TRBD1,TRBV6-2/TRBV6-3,CASSNRDRGSYEQYF,TGTGCCAGCTCAAACCGGGACAGGGGGTCCTACGAGCAGTACTTC
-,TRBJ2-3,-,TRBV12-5,CASGGGRGSGDTQYF,TGTGCTAGTGGTGGGGGTCGAGGTAGCGGTGATACGCAGTATTTT
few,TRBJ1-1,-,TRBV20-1,CSVPGVGGTEAFF,TGCAGTGTCCCCGGGGTCGGAGGCACTGAAGCTTTCTTT
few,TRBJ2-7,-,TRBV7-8,CASSSRTSNPYEQYF,TGTGCCAGCAGCTCTCGGACTTCTAACCCCTACGAGCAGTACTTC
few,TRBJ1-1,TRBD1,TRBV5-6,CASSLDTGGDTEAFF,TGTGCCAGCAGCTTGGACACAGGGGGAGACACTGAAGCTTTCTTT
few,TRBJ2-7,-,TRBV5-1,CASSLGRQGKYSYEQYF,TGCGCCAGCAGCTTGGGCCGGCAGGGTAAATACTCCTACGAGCAGTACTTC
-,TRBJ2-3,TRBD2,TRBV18,CASSTGTRGSDTQYF,TGTGCCAGCTCAACCGGGACTAGGGGTTCCGATACGCAGTATTTT
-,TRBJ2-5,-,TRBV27,CASSFFSGADQETQYF,TGTGCCAGCAGTTTCTTCTCTGGGGCGGACCAAGAGACCCAGTACTTC
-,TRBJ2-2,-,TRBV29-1,CSVERRSNTGELFF,TGCAGCGTTGAACGCCGATCGAACACCGGGGAGCTGTTTTTT
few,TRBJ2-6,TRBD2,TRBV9,CASSTGTSGSSGANVLTF,TGTGCCAGCAGCACGGGGACTAGCGGGAGCTCTGGGGCCAACGTCCTGACTTTC
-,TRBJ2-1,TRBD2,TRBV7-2,CASSLSSGNWNEQFF,TGTGCCAGCAGCCTGTCTAGCGGGAATTGGAATGAGCAGTTCTTC
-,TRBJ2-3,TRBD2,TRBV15,CATSRDGLVLDTQYF,TGTGCCACCAGCAGAGATGGACTAGTTTTAGATACGCAGTATTTT
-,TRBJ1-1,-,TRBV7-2,CASSPRVNTEAFF,TGTGCTAGCAGCCCCAGGGTCAACACTGAAGCTTTCTTT
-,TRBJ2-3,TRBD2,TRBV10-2,CASREGLAGTTDTQYF,TGCGCCAGCAGGGAGGGACTAGCGGGGACCACAGATACGCAGTATTTT
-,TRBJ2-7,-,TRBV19,CASSISYGSYEQYF,TGTGCCAGTAGTATAAGTTACGGATCCTACGAGCAGTACTTC
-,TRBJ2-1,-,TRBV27,CASNPQRDTYNEQFF,TGTGCCAGCAACCCGCAGCGGGACACTTACAATGAGCAGTTCTTC
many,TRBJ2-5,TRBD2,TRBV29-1,CSVKAGGPGEQYF,TGCAGCGTCAAGGCGGGAGGGCCGGGAGAGCAGTACTTC
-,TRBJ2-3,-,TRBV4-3,CASSQVRNTDTQYF,TGCGCCAGCAGCCAAGTTAGGAACACAGATACGCAGTATTTT
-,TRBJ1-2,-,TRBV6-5,CASSFQGYGYTF,TGTGCCAGCAGTTTCCAGGGTTATGGCTACACCTTC
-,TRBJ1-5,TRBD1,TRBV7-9,CASSTDRVNQPQHF,TGTGCCAGCAGCACTGACAGGGTGAATCAGCCCCAGCATTTT
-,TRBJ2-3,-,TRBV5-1,CASRYPSSTDTQYF,TGCGCCAGCCGCTACCCTTCTAGCACAGATACGCAGTATTTT
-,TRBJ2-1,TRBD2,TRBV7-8,CASSLGLLAGSLDEQFF,TGTGCCAGCAGCTTAGGTTTACTAGCGGGGTCCTTGGATGAGCAGTTCTTC
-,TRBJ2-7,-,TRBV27,CASSLGTGTGTGGDEQYF,TGTGCCAGCAGTCTAGGCACGGGGACCGGGACTGGAGGCGACGAGCAGTACTTC
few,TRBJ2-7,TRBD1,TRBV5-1,CASSLSGTGLYEQYF,TGCGCCAGCAGCCTCTCCGGGACAGGGCTCTACGAGCAGTACTTC
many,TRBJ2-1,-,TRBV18,CASSQVRSYNEQFF,TGTGCCAGCTCGCAGGTGCGCTCCTACAATGAGCAGTTCTTC
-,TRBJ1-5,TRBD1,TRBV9,CASSQTGAYQPQHF,TGTGCCAGCAGCCAGACAGGGGCATACCAGCCCCAGCATTTT
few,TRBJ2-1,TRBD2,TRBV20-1,CSATSGRTYNEQFF,TGCAGTGCTACTAGCGGGAGAACCTACAATGAGCAGTTCTTC
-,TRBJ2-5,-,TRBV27,CASSLWAGDETQYF,TGTGCCAGCAGTTTATGGGCAGGGGACGAGACCCAGTACTTC
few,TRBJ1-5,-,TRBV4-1,CASSQAQQHQPQHF,TGCGCCAGCAGCCAAGCTCAGCAACATCAGCCCCAGCATTTT
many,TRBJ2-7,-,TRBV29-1,CSVQTGSSYEQYF,TGCAGCGTCCAAACAGGGAGCTCCTACGAGCAGTACTTC